This record looks at one T cell receptor beta chain sequence and its context. Its antigen is currently unknown. As to time point: week 11, during vaccination. Every single dose of the vaccine, 300 ug of mutant IDH1 20-mer peptide, came with topical imiquimod. These data originate in a study of a mutant IDH1 vaccine in newly diagnosed glioma. Study at large: There were eight vaccinations for patients, given in weeks 1, 3, 5, 7, 11, 15, 19 and 23. Vaccinations were initiated 4-6 weeks following radiotherapy alone, or were given together with temozolomide cycles. The treated population exhibited a male proportion of about 60%, a female proportion of about 40%, and a mean age of approximately 41 years.

General observations from the study: Changes to the top peripheral T cell clonotypes appeared unrelated to pseudoprogression.

This table comes from immunoSEQ multiplex PCR, and its TCRdb copy is limited to in-frame clones, with some not included. The sample shows around 65,000 clones, around 80% of them seen only once. The CDR3 is 11 amino acids. Between the trimmed V and J ends, which lost 0 bases and 8 bases, there was a span of 5 bases. The germline CDR1 and CDR2 sequences are SGHDT and YYEEEE. The sequence was obtained from a middle-aged man with glioma. The specimen was PBMCs, collected from a glioma patient whose treatment included an IDH1 peptide vaccine. The rearrangement links TRBV5-6 to TRBJ1-2; D not resolved. CDR3 amino acids: CASSLGWGYTF. The CDR3 DNA reads as TGTGCCAGCAGCTTGGGTTGGGGCTACACCTTC.